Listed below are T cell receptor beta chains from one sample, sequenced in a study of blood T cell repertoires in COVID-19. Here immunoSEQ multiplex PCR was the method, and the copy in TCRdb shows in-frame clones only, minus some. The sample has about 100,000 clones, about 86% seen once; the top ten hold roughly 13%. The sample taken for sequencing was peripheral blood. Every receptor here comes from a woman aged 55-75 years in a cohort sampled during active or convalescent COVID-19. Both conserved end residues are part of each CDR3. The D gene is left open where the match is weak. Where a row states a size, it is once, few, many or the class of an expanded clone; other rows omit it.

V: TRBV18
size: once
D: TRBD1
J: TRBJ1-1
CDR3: CASSRGRGFLTEAFF
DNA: TGTGCCAGCTCTAGGGGGCGGGGATTTCTCACTGAAGCTTTCTTT

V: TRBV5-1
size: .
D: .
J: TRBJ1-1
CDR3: CASSLGVNTEAFF
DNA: TGCGCCAGCAGCTTAGGGGTGAACACTGAAGCTTTCTTT

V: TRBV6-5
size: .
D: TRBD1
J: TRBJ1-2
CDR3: CASSYQGGSAYGYTF
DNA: TGTGCCAGCAGTTACCAGGGGGGCTCCGCCTATGGCTACACCTTC

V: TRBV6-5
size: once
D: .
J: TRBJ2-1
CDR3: CASSYSDGRSYNEQFF
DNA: TGTGCCAGCAGTTACTCAGACGGGAGAAGCTACAATGAGCAGTTCTTC

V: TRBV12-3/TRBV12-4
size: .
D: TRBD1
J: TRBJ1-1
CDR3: CATGGYSEAFF
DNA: TGTGCCACAGGGGGCTACAGTGAAGCTTTCTTT

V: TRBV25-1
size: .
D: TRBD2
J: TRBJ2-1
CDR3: CASRPSGSFNEQFF
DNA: TGTGCCAGCAGGCCTAGCGGGAGTTTCAATGAGCAGTTCTTC

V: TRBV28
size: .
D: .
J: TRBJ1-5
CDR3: CASIDRLHSNQPQHF
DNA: TGTGCCAGCATCGACAGATTACATAGCAATCAGCCCCAGCATTTT

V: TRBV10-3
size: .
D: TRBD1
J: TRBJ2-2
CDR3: CAISGGDRANTGELFF
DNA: TGTGCCATCAGTGGGGGGGACAGGGCGAACACCGGGGAGCTGTTTTTT

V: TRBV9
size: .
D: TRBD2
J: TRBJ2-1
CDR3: CASSVDPSGSGEQFF
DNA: TGTGCCAGCAGCGTAGACCCTAGCGGGAGCGGTGAGCAGTTCTTC

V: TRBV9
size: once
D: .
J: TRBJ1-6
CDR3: CASSPRTDLNSPLHF
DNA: TGTGCCAGCAGCCCTCGGACAGATCTTAATTCACCCCTCCACTTT

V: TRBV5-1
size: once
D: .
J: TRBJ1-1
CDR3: CASSFLTGGSGEAFF
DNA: TGCGCCAGCAGCTTTTTGACAGGTGGGAGCGGTGAAGCTTTCTTT

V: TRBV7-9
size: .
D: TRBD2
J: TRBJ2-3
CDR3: CASSSAGVTDTQYF
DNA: TGTGCCAGCAGCTCAGCGGGAGTCACAGATACGCAGTATTTT

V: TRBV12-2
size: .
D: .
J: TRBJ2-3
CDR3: CASRLILAADTQYF
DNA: TGTGCAAGTCGCTTAATTCTAGCTGCAGATACGCAGTATTTT

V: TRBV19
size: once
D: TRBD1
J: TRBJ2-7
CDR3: CASRVQGLRTYEQYF
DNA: TGTGCCAGTAGAGTACAGGGGTTGAGGACCTACGAGCAGTACTTC

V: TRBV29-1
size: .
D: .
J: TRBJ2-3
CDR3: CSVEDGGVSTDTQYF
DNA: TGCAGCGTTGAAGATGGAGGGGTTAGCACAGATACGCAGTATTTT

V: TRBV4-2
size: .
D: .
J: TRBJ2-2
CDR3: CASSQDRNQRAGELFF
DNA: TGTGCCAGCAGCCAAGACCGTAACCAGAGGGCCGGGGAGCTGTTTTTT

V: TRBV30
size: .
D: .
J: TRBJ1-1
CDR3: CAWIDMRRAEAFF
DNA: TGTGCCTGGATCGACATGAGGCGGGCTGAAGCTTTCTTT

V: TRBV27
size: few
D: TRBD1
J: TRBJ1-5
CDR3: CASSFRRADRVGNQPQHF
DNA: TGTGCCAGCAGTTTTCGCAGGGCGGACAGGGTCGGCAATCAGCCCCAGCATTTT

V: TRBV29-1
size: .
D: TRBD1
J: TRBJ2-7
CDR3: CSVDQVAGGDEQYF
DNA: TGCAGCGTTGACCAAGTTGCAGGGGGTGACGAGCAGTACTTC

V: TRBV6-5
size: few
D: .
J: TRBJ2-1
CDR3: CASSSPSHPGNNEQFF
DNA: TGTGCCAGCAGTTCCCCGTCCCATCCCGGGAACAATGAGCAGTTCTTC

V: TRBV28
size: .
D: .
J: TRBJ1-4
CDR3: CASRESSAGPSRGEKLFF
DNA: TGTGCCAGCAGAGAATCCTCAGCCGGACCGTCTCGGGGTGAAAAACTGTTTTTT

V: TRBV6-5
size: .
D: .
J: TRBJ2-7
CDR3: CATNKRAGSYEQYF
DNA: TGTGCCACCAACAAACGGGCAGGGTCCTACGAGCAGTACTTC

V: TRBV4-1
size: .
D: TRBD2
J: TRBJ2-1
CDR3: CASSQVGLAGNNEQFF
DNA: TGCGCCAGCAGCCAAGTGGGACTAGCGGGGAACAATGAGCAGTTCTTC

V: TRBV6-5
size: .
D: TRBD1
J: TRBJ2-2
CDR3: CASRTGSTGELFF
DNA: TGTGCCAGCCGGACAGGGTCGACCGGGGAGCTGTTTTTT

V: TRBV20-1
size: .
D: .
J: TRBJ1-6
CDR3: CSASAGPNSPLHF
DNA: TGCAGTGCTAGTGCAGGGCCGAATTCACCCCTCCACTTT

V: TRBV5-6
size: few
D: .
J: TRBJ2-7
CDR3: CASIGRGPGGYEQYF
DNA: TGTGCCAGCATCGGAAGGGGTCCCGGGGGTTACGAGCAGTACTTC

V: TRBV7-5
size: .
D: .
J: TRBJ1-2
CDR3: CARSLALGQDISTF
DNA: TGTGCCAGAAGCTTAGCGCTGGGACAGGACATTTCCACCTTC

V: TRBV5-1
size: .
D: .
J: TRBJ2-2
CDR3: CASSLTERVVGELFF
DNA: TGCGCCAGCAGCTTGACCGAGCGGGTTGTCGGGGAGCTGTTTTTT

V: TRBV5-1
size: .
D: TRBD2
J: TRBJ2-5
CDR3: CASSAGGQETQYF
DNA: TGCGCCAGCAGTGCCGGGGGGCAAGAGACCCAGTACTTC

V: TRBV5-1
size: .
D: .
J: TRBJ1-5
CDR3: CASSLAGEVNQPQHF
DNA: TGCGCCAGCAGCTTGGCTGGGGAGGTGAATCAGCCCCAGCATTTT

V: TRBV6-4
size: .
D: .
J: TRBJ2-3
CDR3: CASSDGSRGGTDTQYF
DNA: TGTGCCAGCAGTGACGGTTCGCGGGGCGGCACAGATACGCAGTATTTT

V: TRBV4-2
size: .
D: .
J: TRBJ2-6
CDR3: CASSQRSSSGANVLTF
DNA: TGTGCCAGCAGCCAACGGAGCTCCTCTGGGGCCAACGTCCTGACTTTC

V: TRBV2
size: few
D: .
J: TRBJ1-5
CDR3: CASRNQGGQPQHF
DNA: TGTGCCAGCAGAAATCAGGGTGGTCAGCCCCAGCATTTT

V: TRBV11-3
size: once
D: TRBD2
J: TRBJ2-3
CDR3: CASSLAGGPDTQYF
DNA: TGTGCCAGCAGCTTAGCGGGAGGGCCAGATACGCAGTATTTT

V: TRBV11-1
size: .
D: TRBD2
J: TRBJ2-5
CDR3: CASSLGLQETQYF
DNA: TGTGCCAGCAGCTTGGGACTACAAGAGACCCAGTACTTC

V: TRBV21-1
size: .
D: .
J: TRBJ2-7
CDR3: CASLNSQPFYEQYF
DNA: TGTGCCAGCTTAAACAGCCAGCCTTTCTACGAGCAGTACTTC

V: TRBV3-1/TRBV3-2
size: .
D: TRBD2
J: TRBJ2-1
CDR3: CASSQVGTSGPVGYEQFF
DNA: TGTGCCAGCAGCCAGGTCGGGACTAGCGGGCCGGTAGGCTATGAGCAGTTCTTC

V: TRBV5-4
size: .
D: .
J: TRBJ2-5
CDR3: CASSLQDIQETQYF
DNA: TGTGCCAGCAGCTTGCAGGACATCCAAGAGACCCAGTACTTC

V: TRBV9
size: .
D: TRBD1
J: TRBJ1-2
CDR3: CASSPDRGLGYTF
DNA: TGTGCCAGCAGCCCTGACAGGGGGCTCGGCTACACCTTC

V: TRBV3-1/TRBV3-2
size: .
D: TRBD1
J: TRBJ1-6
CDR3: CASSPGTGNNSPLHF
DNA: TGTGCCAGCAGTCCCGGGACAGGGAATAATTCACCCCTCCACTTT

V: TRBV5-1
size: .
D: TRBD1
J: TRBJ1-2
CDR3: CASSLEWDRMPYGYTF
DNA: TGCGCCAGCAGCTTGGAGTGGGACAGGATGCCGTATGGCTACACCTTC

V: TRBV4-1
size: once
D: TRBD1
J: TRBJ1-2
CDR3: CASSLTLRDRYGYTF
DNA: TGCGCCAGCAGCCTAACGCTCCGGGACAGATATGGCTACACCTTC

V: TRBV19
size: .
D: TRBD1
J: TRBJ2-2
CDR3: CASRDRNTGELFF
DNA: TGTGCCAGTCGGGACAGAAACACCGGGGAGCTGTTTTTT

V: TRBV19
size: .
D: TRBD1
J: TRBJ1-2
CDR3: CATQGANYGYTF
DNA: TGTGCCACCCAGGGGGCAAACTATGGCTACACCTTC

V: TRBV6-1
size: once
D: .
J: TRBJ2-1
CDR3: CASSDSPPRGPMNNEQFF
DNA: TGTGCCAGCAGTGATTCCCCCCCTCGCGGGCCTATGAACAATGAGCAGTTCTTC

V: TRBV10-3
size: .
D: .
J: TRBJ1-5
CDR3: CAISESERGNQPQHF
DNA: TGTGCCATCAGTGAGTCGGAAAGGGGTAATCAGCCCCAGCATTTT